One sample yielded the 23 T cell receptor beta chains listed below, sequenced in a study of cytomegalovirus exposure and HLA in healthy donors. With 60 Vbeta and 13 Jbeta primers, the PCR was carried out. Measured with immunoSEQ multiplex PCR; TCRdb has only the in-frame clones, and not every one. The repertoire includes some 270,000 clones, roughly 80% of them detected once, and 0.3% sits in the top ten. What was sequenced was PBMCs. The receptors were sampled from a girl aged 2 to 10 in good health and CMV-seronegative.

The CDR3 reads CASEIAGTSTDTQYF. CDR3 in DNA: TGTGCCAGCGAGATAGCGGGTACTAGCACAGATACGCAGTATTTT. The chain recombines TRBV6-1 with TRBJ2-3; 7 bases match TRBD2. The CDR3 loop spans 15 amino acids. V dropped 8 bases and J dropped 0; count of bases not matched to a gene: 8. Germline V gene data show CDR1 as MNHNS and CDR2 as SASEGT.

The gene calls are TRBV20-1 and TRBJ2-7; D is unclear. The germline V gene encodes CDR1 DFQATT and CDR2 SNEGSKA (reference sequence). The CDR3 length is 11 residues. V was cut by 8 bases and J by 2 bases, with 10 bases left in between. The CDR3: CSHRRAYEQYF. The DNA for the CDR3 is TGCAGTCATCGACGGGCCTACGAGCAGTACTTC.

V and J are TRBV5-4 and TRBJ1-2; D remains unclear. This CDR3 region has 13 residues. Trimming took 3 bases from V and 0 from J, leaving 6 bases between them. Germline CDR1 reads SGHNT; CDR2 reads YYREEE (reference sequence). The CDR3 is CASSYGPNYGYTF. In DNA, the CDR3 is TGTGCCAGCAGCTATGGGCCTAACTATGGCTACACCTTC. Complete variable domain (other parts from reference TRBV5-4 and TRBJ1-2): ETGVTQSPTHLIKTRGQQVTLRCSSQSGHNTVSWYQQALGQGPQFIFQYYREEENGRGNFPPRFSGLQFPNYSSELNVNALELDDSALYLCASSYGPNYGYTFGSGTRLTVV.

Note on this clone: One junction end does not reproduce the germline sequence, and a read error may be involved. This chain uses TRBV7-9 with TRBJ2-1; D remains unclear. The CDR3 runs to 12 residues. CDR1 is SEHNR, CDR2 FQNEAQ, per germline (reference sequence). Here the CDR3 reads CSSSLLDNEQFF. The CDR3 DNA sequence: TGTTCCAGCAGCTTATTAGACAATGAGCAGTTCTTC.

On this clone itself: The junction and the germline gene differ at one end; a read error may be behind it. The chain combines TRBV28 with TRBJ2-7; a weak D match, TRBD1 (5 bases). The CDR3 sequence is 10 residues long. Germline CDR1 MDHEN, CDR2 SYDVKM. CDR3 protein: CASRGVKKEF. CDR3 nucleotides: TGTGCCAGCAGAGGGGTTAAAAAGGAGTTC. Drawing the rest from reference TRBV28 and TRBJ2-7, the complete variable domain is DVKVTQSSRYLVKRTGEKVFLECVQDMDHENMFWYRQDPGLGLRLIYFSYDVKMKEKGDIPEGYSVSREKKERFSLILESASTNQTSMYLCASRGVKKEFGPGTRLTVT.

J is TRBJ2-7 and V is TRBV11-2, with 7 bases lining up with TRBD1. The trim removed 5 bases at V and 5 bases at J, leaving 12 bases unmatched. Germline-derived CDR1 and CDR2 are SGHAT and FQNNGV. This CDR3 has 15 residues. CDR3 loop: CASSRSQGVLDEQYF. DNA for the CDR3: TGTGCCAGCAGCCGAAGTCAGGGGGTATTGGACGAGCAGTACTTC.

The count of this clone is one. CDR3 loop: CSVQQFGNTIYF. DNA for the CDR3: TGCAGCGTTCAACAGTTTGGAAACACCATATATTTT. This chain links TRBV29-1 with TRBJ1-3; D is unresolved. The CDR3 is made up of 12 amino acids. V lost 5 bases and J 3 bases, leaving 8 bases between the germline ends. The germline V gene has CDR1 SQVTM and CDR2 ANQGSEA.

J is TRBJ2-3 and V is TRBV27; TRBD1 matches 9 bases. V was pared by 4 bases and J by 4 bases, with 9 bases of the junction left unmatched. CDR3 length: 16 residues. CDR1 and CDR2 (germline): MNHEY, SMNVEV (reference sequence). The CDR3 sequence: CASSSPGTGTSDTQYF. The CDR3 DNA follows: TGTGCCAGCAGTTCCCCAGGGACAGGGACCTCAGATACGCAGTATTTT.

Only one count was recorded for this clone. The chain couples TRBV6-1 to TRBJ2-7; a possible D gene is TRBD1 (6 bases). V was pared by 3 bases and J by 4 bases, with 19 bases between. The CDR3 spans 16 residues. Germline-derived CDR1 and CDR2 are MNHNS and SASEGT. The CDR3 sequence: CASSDLQDSFRYEQYF. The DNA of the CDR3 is TGTGCCAGCAGTGACCTCCAGGACAGTTTTCGTTACGAGCAGTACTTC.

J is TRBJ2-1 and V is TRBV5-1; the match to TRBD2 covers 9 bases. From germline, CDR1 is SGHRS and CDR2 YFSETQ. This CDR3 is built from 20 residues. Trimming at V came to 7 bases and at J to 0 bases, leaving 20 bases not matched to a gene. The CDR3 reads CASWYAGLAGTFSSYNEQFF. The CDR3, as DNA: TGCGCCAGCTGGTATGCGGGGCTAGCGGGGACGTTTAGCTCCTACAATGAGCAGTTCTTC.

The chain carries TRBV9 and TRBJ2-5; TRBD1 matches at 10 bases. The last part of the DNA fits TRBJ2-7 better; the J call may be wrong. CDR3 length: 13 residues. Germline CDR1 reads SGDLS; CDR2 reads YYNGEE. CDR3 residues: CASGTGDSYEQYF. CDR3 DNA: TGTGCCAGCGGGACAGGGGATTCCTACGAGCAGTACTTC.

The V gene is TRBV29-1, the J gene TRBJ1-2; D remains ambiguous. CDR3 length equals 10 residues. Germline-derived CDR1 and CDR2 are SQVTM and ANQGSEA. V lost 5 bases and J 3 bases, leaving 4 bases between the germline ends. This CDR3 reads CSVRDYGYTF. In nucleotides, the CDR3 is TGCAGCGTTCGAGACTATGGCTACACCTTC. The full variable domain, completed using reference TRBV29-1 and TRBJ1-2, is SAVISQKPSRDICQRGTSLTIQCQVDSQVTMMFWYRQQPGQSLTLIATANQGSEATYESGFVIDKFPISRPNLTFSTLTVSNMSPEDSSIYLCSVRDYGYTFGSGTRLTVV.

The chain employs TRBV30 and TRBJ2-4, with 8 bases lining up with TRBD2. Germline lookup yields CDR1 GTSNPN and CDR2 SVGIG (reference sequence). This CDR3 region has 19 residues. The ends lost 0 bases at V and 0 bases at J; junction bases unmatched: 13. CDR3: CAWSVLERGRVLAKNIQYF. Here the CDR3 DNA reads TGTGCCTGGAGTGTACTGGAGCGGGGGCGGGTCTTAGCCAAAAACATTCAGTACTTC.

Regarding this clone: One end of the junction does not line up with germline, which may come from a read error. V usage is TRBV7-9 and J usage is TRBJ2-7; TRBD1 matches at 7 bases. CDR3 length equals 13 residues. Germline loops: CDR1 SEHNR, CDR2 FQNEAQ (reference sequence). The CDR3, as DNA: TGTTCCAGCAGCTTACAGGGGTGGGACGAGCAGTACTTC. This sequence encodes CSSSLQGWDEQYF.

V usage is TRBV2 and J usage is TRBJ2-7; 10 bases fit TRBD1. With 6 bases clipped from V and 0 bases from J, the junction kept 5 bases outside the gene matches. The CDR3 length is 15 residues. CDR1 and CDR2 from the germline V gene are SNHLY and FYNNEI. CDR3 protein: CASSLDRGPSYEQYF. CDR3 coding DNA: TGTGCCAGCAGCTTAGACAGGGGGCCCTCCTACGAGCAGTACTTC.

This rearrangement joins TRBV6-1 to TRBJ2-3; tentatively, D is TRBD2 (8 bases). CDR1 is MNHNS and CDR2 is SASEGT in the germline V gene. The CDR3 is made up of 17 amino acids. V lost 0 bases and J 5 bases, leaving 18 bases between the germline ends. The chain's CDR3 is CASSEAIAGQWGDTQYF. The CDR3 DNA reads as TGTGCCAGCAGTGAAGCCATAGCGGGACAGTGGGGAGATACGCAGTATTTT.

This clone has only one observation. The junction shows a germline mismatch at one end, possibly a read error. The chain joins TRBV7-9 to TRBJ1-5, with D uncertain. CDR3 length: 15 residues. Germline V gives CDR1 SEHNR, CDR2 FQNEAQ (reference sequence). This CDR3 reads CSSSSSGILNQPQHF. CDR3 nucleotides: TGTTCCAGCAGCTCCTCTGGTATACTCAATCAGCCCCAGCATTTT.

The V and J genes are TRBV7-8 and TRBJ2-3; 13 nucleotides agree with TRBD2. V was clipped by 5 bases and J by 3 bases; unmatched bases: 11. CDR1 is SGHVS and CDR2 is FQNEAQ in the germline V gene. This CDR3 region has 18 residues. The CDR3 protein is CASSQGLAGVGGTDTQYF. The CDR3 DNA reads TGTGCCAGCAGCCAAGGACTAGCGGGAGTGGGAGGGACAGATACGCAGTATTTT.

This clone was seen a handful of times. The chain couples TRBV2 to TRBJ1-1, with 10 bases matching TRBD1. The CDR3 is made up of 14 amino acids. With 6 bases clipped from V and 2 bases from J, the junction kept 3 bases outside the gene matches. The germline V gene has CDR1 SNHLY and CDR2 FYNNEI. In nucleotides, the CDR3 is TGTGCCAGCAGGGAGACAGGGGGCAACACTGAAGCTTTCTTT. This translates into CASRETGGNTEAFF.

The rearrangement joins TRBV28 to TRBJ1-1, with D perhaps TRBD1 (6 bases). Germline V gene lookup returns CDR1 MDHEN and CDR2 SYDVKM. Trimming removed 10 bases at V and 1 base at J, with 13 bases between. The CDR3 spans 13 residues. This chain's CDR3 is CAITGLPNTEAFF. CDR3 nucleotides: TGTGCCATCACAGGGCTCCCGAACACTGAAGCTTTCTTT.

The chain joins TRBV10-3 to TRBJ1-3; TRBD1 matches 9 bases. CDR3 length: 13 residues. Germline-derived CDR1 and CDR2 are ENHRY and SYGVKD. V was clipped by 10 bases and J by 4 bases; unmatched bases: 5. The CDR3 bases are TGTGCCACCGGACAGGGGCAGGGAAACACCATATATTTT. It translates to CATGQGQGNTIYF.

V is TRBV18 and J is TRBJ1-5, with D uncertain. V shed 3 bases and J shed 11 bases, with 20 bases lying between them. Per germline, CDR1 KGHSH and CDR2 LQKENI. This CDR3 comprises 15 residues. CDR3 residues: CASSPLASSFSSQHF. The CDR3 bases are TGTGCCAGCTCACCCCTAGCGTCATCCTTCTCGTCCCAGCATTTT. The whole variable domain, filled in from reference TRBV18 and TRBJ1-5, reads NAGVMQNPRHLVRRRGQEARLRCSPMKGHSHVYWYRQLPEEGLKFMVYLQKENIIDESGMPKERFSAEFPKEGPSILRIQQVVRGDSAAYFCASSPLASSFSSQHFGDGTRLSIL.

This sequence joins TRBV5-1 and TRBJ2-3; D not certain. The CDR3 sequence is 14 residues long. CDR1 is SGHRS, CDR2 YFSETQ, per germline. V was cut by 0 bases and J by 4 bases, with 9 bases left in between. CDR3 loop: CASSLGGPADTQYF. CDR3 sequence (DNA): TGCGCCAGCAGCTTGGGCGGCCCGGCAGATACGCAGTATTTT. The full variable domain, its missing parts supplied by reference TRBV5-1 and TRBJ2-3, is KAGVTQTPRYLIKTRGQQVTLSCSPISGHRSVSWYQQTPGQGLQFLFEYFSETQRNKGNFPGRFSGRQFSNSRSEMNVSTLELGDSALYLCASSLGGPADTQYFGPGTRLTVL.